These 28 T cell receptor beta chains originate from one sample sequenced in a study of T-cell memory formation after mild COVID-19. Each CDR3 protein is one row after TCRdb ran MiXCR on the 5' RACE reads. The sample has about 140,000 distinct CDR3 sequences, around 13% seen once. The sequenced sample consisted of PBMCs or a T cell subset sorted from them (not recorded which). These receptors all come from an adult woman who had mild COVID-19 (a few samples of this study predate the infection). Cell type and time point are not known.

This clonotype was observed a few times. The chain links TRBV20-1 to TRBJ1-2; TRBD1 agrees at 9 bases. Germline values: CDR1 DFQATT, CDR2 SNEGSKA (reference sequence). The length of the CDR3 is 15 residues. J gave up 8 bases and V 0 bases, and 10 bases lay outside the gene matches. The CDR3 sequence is CSARDLPGTGRGYTF. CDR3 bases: TGCAGTGCTAGAGATCTCCCCGGGACAGGGAGAGGCTACACCTTC.

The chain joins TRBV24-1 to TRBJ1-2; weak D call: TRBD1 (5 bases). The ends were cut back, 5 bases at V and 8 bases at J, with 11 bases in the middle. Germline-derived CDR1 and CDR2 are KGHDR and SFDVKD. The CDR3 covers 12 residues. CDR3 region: CATSGGEYGYTF. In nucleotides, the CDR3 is TGTGCCACCAGTGGAGGGGAATACGGCTACACCTTC.

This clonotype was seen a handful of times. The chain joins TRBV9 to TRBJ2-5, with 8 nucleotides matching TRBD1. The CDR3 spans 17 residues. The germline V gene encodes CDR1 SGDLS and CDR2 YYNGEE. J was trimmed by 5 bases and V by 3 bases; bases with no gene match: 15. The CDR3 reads CASSAYLSDRAAETQYF. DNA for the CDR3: TGTGCCAGCAGCGCCTACTTATCGGACAGGGCGGCGGAGACCCAGTACTTC.

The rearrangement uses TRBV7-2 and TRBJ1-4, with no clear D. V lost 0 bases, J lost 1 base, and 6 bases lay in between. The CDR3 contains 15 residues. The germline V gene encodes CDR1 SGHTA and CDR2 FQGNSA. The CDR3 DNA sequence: TGTGCCAGCAGCTTAGCCCGGGGAACTAATGAAAAACTGTTTTTT. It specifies CASSLARGTNEKLFF.

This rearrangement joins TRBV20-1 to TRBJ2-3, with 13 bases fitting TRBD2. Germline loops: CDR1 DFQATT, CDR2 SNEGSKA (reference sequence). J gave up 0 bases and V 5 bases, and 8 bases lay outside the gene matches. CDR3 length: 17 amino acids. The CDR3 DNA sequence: TGCAGTGCTTATAAAAGACTAGCGGGGGGCAGCACAGATACGCAGTATTTT. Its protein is CSAYKRLAGGSTDTQYF.

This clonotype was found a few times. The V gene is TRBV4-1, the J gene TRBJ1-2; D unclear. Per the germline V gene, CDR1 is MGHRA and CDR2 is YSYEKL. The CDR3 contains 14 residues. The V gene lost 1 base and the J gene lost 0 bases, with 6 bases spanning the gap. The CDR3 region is CASSQVGTNYGYTF. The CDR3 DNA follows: TGCGCCAGCAGCCAAGTAGGGACTAACTATGGCTACACCTTC.

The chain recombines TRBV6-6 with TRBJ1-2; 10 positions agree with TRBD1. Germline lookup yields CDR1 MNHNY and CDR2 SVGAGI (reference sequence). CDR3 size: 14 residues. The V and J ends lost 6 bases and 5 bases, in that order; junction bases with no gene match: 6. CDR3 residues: CASSNRQGAYGYTF. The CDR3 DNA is TGTGCCAGCAGCAATCGACAGGGGGCGTATGGCTACACCTTC.

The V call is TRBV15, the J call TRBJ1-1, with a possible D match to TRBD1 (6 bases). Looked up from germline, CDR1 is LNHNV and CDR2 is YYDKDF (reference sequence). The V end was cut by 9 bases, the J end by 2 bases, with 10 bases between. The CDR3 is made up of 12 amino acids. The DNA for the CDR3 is TGTGCCACTGGGACACGAAACACTGAAGCTTTCTTT. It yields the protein CATGTRNTEAFF.

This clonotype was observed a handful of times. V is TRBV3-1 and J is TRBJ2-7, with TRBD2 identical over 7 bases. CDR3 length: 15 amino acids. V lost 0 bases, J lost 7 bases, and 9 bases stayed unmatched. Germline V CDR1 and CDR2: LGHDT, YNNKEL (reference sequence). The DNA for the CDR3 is TGTGCCAGCAGCCAAGAACCAGCGGGATTTCGGGAGCAGTACTTC. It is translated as CASSQEPAGFREQYF.

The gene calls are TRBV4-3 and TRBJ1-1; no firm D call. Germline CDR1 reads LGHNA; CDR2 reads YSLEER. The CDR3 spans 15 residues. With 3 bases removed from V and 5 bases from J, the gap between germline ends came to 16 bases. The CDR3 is CASSHLRMGGTEAFF. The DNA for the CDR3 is TGCGCCAGCAGCCACCTAAGGATGGGAGGGACTGAAGCTTTCTTT.

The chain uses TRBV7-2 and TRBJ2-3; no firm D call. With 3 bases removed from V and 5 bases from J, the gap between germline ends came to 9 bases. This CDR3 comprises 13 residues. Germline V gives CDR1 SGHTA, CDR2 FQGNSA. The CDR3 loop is CASSFKGRDTQYF. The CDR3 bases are TGTGCCAGCAGCTTTAAGGGAAGAGATACGCAGTATTTT.

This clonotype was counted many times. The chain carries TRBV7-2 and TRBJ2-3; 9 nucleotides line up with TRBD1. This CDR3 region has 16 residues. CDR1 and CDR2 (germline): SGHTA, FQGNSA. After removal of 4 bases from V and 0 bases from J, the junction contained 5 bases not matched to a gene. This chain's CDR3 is CASSSGTGISTDTQYF. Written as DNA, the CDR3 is TGTGCCAGCAGCTCCGGGACAGGGATTAGCACAGATACGCAGTATTTT.

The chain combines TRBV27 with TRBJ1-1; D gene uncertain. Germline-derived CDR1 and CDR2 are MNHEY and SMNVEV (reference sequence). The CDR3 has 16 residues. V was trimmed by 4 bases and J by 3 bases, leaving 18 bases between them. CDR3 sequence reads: CASSWNSFIGDTEAFF. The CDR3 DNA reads TGTGCCAGCAGTTGGAACAGCTTTATCGGTGACACTGAAGCTTTCTTT.

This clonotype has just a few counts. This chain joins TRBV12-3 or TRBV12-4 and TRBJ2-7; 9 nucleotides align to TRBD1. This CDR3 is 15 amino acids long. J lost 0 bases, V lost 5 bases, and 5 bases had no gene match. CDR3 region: CASSPRQGDSYEQYF. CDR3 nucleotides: TGTGCCAGCAGTCCCCGACAGGGGGACTCCTACGAGCAGTACTTC.

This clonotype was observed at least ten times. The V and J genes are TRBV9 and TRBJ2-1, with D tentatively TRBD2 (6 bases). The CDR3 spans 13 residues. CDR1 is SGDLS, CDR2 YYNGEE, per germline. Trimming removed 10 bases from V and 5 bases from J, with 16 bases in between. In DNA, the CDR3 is TGTGCCTCCATGGCGGGACGAAACAATGAGCAGTTCTTC. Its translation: CASMAGRNNEQFF. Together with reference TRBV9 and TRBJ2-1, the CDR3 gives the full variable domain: DSGVTQTPKHLITATGQRVTLRCSPRSGDLSVYWYQQSLDQGLQFLIQYYNGEERAKGNILERFSAQQFPDLHSELNLSSLELGDSALYFCASMAGRNNEQFFGPGTRLTVL.

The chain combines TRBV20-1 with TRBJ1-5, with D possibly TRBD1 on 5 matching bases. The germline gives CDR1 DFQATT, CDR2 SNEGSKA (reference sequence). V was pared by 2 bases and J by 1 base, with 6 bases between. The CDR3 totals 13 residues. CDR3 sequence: CSARRGSNQPQHF. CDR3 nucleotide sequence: TGCAGTGCTAGAAGGGGAAGCAATCAGCCCCAGCATTTT.

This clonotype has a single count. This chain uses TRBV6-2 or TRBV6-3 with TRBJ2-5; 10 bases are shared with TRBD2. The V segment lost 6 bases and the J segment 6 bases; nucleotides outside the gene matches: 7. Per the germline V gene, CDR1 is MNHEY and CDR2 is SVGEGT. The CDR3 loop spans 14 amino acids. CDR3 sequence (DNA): TGTGCCAGCAGCATAGCGGGGGGCGGGAAGACCCAGTACTTC. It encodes CASSIAGGGKTQYF.

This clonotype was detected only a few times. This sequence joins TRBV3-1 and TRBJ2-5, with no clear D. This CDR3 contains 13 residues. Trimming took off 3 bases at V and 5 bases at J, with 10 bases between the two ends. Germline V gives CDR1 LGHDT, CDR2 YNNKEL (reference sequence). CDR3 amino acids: CASSHPTGETQYF. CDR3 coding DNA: TGTGCCAGCAGCCACCCGACTGGGGAGACCCAGTACTTC.

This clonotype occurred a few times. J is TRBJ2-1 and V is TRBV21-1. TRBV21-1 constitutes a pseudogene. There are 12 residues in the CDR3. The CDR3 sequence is CASSKDRNEQFF. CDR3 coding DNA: TGTGCCAGCAGCAAAGACAGAAATGAGCAGTTCTTC.

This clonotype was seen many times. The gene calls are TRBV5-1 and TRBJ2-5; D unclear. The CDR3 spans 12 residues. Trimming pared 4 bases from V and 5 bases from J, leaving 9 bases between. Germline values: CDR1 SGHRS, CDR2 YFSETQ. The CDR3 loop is CASSEPRETQYF. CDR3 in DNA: TGCGCCAGCAGCGAACCTAGGGAGACCCAGTACTTC.

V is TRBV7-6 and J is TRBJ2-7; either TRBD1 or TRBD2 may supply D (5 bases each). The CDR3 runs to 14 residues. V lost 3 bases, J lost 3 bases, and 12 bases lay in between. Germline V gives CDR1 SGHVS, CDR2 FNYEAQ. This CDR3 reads CASSLGTEYYEQYF. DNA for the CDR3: TGTGCCAGCAGCTTGGGGACGGAGTACTACGAGCAGTACTTC.

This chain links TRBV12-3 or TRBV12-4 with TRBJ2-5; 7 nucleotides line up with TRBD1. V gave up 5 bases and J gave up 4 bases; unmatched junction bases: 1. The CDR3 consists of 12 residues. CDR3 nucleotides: TGTGCCAGCAGTACAGGGGTAGAGACCCAGTACTTC. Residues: CASSTGVETQYF.

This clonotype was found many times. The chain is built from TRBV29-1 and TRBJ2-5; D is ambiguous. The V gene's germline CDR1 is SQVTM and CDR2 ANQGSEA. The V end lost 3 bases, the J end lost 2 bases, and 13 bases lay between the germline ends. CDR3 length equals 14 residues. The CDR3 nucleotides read TGCAGCGTTGATATTGGGCTGTTACAAGAGACCCAGTACTTC. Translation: CSVDIGLLQETQYF.

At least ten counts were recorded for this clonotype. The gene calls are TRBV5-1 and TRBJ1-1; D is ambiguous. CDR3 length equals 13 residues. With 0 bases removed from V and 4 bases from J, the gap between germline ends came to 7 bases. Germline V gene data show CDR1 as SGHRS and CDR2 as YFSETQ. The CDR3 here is CASSLGEATEAFF. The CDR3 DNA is TGCGCCAGCAGCTTGGGAGAGGCCACTGAAGCTTTCTTT.

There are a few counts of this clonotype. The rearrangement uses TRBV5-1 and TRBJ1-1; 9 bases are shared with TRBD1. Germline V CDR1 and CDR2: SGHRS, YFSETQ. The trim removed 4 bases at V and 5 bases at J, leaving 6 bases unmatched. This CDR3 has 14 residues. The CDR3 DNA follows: TGCGCCAGCAGCGCGGGACAGGGCTTTACTGAAGCTTTCTTT. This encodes CASSAGQGFTEAFF. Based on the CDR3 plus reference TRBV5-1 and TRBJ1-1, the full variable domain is KAGVTQTPRYLIKTRGQQVTLSCSPISGHRSVSWYQQTPGQGLQFLFEYFSETQRNKGNFPGRFSGRQFSNSRSEMNVSTLELGDSALYLCASSAGQGFTEAFFGQGTRLTVV.

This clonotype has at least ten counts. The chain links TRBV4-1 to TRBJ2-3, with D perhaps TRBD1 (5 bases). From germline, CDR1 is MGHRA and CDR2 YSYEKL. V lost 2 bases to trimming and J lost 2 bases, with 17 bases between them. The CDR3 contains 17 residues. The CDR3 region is CASSQRVVGPNTDTQYF. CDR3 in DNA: TGCGCCAGCAGCCAAAGAGTCGTGGGGCCGAACACAGATACGCAGTATTTT.

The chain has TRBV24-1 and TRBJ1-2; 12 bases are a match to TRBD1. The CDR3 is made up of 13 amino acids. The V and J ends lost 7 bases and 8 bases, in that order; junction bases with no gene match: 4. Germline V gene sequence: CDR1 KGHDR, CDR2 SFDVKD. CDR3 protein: CATSGTGGEGYTF. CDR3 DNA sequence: TGTGCCACCAGCGGGACAGGGGGCGAAGGCTACACCTTC.

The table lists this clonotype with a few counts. The CDR3 protein is CATSDLGTGGGGYTF. The CDR3 nucleotides are TGTGCCACCAGTGACCTCGGGACAGGAGGAGGTGGCTACACCTTC. This chain connects TRBV24-1 to TRBJ1-2; 8 bases fit TRBD1. Per the germline V gene, CDR1 is KGHDR and CDR2 is SFDVKD. The CDR3 spans 15 residues. V shed 4 bases and J 7 bases; nucleotides not matched to a gene: 10.